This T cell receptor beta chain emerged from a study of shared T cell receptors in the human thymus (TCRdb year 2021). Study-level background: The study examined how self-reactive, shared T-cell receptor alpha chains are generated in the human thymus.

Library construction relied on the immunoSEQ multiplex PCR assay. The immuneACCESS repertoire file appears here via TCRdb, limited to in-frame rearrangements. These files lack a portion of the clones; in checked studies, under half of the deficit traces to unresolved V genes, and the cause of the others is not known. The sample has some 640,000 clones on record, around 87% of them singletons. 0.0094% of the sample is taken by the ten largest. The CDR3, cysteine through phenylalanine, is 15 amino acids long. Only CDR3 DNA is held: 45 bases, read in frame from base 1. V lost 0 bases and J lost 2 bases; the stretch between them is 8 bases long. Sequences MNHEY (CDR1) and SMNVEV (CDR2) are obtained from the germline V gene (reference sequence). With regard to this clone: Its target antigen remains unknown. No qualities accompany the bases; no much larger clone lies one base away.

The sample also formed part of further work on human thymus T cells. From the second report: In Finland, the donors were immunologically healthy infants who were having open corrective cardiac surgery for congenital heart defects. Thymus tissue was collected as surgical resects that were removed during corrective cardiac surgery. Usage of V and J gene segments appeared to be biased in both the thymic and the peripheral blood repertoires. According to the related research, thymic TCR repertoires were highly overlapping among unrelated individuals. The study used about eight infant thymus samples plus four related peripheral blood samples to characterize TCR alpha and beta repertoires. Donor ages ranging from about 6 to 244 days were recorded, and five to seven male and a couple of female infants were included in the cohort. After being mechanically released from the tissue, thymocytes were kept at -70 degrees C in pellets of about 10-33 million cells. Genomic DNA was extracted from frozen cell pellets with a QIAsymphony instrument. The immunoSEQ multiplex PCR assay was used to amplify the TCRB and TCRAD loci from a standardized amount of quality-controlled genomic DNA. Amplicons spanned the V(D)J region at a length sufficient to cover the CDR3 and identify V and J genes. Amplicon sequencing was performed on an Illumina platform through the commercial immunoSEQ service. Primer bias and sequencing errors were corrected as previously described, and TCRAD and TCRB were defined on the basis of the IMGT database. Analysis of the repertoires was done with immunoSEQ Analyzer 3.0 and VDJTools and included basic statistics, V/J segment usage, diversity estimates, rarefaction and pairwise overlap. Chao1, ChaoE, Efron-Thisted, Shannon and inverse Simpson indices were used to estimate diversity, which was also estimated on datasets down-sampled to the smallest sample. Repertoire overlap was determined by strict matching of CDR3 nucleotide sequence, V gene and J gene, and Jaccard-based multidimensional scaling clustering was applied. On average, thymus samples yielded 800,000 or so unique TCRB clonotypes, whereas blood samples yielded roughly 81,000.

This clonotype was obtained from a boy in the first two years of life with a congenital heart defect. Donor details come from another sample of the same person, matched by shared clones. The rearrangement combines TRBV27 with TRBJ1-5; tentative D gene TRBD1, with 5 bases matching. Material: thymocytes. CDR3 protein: CASSLSVGGNQPQHF. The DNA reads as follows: TGTGCCAGCAGTTTATCGGTAGGGGGCAATCAGCCCCAGCATTTT.